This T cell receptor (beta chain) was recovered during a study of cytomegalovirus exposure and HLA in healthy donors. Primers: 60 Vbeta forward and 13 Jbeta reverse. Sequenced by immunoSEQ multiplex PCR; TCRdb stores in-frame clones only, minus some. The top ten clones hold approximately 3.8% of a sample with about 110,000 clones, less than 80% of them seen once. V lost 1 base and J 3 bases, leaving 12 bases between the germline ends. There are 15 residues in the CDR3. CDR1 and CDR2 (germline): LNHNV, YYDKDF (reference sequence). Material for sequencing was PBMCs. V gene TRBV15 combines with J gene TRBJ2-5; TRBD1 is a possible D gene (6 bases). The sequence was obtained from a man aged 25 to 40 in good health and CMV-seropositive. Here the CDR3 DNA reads TGTGCCACCAGCAGAGGGGGGCAGGGCGAAGAGACCCAGTACTTC. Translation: CATSRGGQGEETQYF.